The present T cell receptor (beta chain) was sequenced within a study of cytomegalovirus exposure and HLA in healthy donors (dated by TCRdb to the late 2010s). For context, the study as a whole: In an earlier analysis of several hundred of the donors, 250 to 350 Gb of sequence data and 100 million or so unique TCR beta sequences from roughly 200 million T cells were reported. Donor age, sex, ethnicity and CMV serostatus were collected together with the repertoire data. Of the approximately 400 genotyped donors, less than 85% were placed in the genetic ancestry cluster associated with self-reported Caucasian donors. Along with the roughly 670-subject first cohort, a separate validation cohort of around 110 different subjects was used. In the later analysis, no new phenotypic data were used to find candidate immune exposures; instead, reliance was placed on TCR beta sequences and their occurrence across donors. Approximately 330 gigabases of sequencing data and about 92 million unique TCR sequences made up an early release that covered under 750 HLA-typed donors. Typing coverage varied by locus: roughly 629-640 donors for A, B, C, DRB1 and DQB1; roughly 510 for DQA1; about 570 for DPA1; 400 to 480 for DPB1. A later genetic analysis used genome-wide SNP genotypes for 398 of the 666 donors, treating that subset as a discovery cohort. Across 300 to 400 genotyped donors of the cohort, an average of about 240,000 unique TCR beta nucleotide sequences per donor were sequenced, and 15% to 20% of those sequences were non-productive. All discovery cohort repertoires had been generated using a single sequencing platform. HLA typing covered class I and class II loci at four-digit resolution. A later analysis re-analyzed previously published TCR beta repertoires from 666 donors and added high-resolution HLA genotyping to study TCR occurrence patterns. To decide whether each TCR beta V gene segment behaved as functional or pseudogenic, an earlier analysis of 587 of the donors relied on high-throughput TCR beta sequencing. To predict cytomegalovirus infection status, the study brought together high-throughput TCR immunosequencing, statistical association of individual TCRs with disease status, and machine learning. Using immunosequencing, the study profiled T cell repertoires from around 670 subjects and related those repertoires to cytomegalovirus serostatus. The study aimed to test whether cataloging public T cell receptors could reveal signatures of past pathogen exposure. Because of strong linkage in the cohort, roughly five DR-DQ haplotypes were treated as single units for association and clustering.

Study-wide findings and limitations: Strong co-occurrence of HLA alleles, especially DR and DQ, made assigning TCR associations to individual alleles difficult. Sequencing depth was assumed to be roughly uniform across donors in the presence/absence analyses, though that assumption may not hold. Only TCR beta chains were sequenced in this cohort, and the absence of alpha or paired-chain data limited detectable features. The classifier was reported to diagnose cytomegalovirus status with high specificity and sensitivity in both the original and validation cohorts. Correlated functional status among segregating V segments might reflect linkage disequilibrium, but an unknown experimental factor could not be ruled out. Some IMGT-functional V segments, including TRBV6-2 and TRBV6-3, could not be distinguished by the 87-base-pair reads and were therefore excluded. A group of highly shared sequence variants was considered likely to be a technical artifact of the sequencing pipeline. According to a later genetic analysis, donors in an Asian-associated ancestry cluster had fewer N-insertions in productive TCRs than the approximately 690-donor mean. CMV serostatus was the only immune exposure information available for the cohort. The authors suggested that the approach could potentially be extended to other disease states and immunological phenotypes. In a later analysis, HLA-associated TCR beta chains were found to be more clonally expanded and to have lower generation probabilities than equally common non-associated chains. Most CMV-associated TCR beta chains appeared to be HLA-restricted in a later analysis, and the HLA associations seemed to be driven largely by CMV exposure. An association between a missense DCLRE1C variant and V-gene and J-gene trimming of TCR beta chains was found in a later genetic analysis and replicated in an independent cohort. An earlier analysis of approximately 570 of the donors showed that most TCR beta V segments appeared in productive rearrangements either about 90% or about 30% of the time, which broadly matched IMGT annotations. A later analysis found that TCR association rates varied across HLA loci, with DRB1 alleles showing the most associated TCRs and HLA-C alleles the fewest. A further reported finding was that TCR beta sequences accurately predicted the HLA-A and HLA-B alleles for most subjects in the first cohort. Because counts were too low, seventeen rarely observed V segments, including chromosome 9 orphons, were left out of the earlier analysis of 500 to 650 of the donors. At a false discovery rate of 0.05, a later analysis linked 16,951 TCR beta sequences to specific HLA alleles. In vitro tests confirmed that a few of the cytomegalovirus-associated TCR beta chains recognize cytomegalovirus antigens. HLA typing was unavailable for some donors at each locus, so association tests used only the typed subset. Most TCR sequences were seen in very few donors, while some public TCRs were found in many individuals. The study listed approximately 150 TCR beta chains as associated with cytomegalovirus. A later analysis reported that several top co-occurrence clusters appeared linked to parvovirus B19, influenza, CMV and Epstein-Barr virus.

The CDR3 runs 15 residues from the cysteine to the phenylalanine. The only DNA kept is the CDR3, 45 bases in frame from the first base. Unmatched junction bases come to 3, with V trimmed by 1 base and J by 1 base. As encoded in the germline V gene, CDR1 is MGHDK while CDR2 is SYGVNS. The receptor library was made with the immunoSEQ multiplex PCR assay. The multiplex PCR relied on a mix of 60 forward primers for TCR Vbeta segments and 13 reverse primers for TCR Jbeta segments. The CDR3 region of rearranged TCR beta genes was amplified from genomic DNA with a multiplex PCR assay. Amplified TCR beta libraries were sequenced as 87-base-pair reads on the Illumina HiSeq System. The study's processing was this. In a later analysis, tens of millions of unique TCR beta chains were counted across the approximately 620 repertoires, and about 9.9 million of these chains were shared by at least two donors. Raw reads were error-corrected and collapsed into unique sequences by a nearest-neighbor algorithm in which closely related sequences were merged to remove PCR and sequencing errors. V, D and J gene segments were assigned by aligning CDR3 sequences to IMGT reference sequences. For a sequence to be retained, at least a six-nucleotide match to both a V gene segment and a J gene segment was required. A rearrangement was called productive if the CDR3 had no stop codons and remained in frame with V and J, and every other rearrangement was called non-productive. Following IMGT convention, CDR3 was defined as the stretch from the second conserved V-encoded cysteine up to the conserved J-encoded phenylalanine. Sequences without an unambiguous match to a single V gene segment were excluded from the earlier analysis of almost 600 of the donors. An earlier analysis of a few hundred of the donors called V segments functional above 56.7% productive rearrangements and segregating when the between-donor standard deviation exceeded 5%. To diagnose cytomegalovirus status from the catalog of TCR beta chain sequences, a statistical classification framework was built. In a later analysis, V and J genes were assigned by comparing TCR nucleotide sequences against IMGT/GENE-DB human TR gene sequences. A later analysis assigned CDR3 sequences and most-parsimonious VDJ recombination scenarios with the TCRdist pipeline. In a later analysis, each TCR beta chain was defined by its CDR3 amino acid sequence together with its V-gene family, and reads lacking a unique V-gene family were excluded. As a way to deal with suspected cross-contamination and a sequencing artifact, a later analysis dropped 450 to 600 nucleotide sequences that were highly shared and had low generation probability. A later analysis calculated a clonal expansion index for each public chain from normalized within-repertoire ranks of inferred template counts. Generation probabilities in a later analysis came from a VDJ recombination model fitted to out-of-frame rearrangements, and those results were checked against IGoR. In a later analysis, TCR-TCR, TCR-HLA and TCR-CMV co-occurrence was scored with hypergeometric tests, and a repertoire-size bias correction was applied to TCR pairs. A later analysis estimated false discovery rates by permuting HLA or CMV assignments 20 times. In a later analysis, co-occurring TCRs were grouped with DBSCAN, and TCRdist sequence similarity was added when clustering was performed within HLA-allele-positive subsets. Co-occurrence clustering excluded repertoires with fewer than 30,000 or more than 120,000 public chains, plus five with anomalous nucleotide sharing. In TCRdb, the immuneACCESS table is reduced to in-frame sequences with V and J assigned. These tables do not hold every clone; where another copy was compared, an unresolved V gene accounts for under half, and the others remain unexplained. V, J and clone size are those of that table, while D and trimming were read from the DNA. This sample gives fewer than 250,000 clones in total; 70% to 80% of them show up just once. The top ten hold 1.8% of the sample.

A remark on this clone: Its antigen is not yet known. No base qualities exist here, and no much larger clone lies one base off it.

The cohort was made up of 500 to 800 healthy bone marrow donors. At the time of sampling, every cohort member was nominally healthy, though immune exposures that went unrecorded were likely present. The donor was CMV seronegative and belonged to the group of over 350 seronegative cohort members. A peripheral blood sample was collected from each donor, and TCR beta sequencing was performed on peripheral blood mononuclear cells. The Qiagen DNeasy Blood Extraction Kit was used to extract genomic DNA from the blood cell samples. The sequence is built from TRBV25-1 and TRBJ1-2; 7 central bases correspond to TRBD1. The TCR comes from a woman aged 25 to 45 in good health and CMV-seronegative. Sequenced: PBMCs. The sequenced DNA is TGTGCCAGCAGTGAATCCAACAGGGGTAACTATGGCTACACCTTC. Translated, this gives CASSESNRGNYGYTF.